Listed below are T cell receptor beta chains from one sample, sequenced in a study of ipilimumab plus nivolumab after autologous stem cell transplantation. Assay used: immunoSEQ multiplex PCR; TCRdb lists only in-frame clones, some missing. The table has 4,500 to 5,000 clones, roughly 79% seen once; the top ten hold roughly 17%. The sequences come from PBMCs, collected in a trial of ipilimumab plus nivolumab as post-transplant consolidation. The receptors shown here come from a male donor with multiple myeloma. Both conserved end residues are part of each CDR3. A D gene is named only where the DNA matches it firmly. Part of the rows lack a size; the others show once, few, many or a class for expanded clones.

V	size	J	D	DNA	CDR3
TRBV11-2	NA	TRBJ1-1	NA	TGTGCCAGCAGCTTAACAGAGCGAGCTTTCTTT	CASSLTERAFF
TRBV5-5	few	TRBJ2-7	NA	TGTGCCAGCAGCTCCGCCTCCTACGAGCAGTACTTC	CASSSASYEQYF
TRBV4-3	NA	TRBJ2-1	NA	TGCGCCAGCACCCGGGAACCCGGAGGGTACAATGAGCAGTTCTTC	CASTREPGGYNEQFF
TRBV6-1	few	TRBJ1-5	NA	TGTGCCAGCAGTGAAGGGTTGCATCAGCCCCAGCATTTT	CASSEGLHQPQHF
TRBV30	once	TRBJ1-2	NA	TGTGCCTGGAGTGTAATGAGGGGTGGCTACACCTTC	CAWSVMRGGYTF
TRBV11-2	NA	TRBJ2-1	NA	TGTGCCAGCAGCCAAGTTTACAATGAGCAGTTCTTC	CASSQVYNEQFF
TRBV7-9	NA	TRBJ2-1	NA	TGTGCCAGCAGCCCTACCTCGGGACTTACACTCAATGAGCAGTTCTTC	CASSPTSGLTLNEQFF
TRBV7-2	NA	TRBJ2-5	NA	TGTGCCAGCAGCTTAACGATGGAGGACCAAGAGACCCAGTACTTC	CASSLTMEDQETQYF
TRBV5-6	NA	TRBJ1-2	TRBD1	TGTGCCAGCAGCTGGTGGGACAGGAGAGGTGGCTACACCTTC	CASSWWDRRGGYTF
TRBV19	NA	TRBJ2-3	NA	TGTGCCACGGGTGAGGGGGACTTCACAGATACGCAGTATTTT	CATGEGDFTDTQYF
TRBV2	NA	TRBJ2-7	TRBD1	TGTGCCGGCACAGGGGACTCCTACGAGCAGTACTTC	CAGTGDSYEQYF
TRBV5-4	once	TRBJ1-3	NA	TGTGCCAGCAGCTTGGGACCCGCGGACACCATATATTTT	CASSLGPADTIYF
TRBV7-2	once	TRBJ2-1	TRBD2	TGTGCCAGCAGCTTAGAAATAGCGGGGTCAATTTACAATGAGCAGTTCTTC	CASSLEIAGSIYNEQFF
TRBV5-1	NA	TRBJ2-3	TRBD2	TGCGCCAGCAGCTGGGGGGTAGCGGGTAAAGATACGCAGTATTTT	CASSWGVAGKDTQYF
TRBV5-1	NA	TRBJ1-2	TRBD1	TGCGCCAGCAGCTTGGATCTGGGACAGGGGTTAGGCTACACCTTC	CASSLDLGQGLGYTF
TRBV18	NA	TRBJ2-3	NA	TGTGCCAGCTCACCCATGGACAGTAGGTCAGATACGCAGTATTTT	CASSPMDSRSDTQYF